This TCR beta chain was recorded in a study of shared clonotypes between healthy human individuals. The CDR3 extends over 20 amino acids. V shed 2 bases, J shed 0 bases, and the junction held 13 bases outside the gene matches. In germline, CDR1 is MDHEN, CDR2 SYDVKM. Some clones are missing from TCRdb's copy, which holds only in-frame ones; the method was immunoSEQ multiplex PCR. The table has around 620,000 clones, 95% seen once; the top ten hold about 0.11%. CD45RO-negative, CCR7-positively selected cells formed the naive CD8 fraction, excluding terminally differentiated effector memory CD45RA+ cells. The donor population consisted of healthy HIV-negative adults with no recent acute infections or vaccinations.

V gene TRBV28 combines with J gene TRBJ2-4; 10 bases map to TRBD1. Material: naive CD8+ T cells sorted from blood. The receptor comes from a woman aged 25 to 45 in good health. The CDR3, as DNA: TGTGCCAGCAGTTTACCCCAATCGGACAGGGGGATTCTAGCCAAAAACATTCAGTACTTC. It translates to CASSLPQSDRGILAKNIQYF.